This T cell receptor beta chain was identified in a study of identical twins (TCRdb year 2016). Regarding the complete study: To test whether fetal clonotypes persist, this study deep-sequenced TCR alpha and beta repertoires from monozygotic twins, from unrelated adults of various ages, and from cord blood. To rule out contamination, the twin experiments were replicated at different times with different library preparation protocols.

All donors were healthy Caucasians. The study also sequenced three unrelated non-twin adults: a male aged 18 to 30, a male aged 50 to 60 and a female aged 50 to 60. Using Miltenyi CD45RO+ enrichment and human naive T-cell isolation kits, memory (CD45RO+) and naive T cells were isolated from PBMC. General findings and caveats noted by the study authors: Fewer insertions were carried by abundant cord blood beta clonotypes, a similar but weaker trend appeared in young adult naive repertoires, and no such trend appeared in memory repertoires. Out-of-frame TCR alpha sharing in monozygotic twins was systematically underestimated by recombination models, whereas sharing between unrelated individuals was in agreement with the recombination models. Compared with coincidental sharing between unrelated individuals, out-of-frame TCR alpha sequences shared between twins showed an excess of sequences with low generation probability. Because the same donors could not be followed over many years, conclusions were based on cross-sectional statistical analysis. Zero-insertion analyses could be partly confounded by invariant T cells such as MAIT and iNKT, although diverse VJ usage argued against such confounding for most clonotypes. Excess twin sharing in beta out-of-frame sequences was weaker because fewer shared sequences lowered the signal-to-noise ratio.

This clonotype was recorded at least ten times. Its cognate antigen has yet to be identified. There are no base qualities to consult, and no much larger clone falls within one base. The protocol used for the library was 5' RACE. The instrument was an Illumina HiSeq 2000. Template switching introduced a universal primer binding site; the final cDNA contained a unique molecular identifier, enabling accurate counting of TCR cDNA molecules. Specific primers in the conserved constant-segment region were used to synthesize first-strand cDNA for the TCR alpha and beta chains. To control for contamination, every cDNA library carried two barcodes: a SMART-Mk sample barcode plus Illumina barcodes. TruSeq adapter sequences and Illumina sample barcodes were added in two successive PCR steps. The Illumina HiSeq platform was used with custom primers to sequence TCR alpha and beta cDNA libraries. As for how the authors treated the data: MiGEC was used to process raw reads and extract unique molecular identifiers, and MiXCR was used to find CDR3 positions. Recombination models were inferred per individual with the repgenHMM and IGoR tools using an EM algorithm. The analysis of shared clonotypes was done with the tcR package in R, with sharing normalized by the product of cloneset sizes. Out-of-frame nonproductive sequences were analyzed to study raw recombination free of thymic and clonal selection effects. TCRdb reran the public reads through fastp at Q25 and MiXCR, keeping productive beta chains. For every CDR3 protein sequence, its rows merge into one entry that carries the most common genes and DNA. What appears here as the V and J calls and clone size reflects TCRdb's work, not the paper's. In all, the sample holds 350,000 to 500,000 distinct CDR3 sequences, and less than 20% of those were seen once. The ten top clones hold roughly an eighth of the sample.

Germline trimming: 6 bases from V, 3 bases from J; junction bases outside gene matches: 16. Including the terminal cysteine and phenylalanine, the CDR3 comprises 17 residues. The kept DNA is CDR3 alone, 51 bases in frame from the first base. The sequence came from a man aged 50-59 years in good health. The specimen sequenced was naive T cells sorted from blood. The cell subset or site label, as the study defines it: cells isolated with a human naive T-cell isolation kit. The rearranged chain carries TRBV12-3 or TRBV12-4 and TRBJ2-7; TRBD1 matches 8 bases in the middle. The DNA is TGTGCCAGCAGCGGACAGGGCACGCTAATTAGAGGCTACGAGCAGTACTTC. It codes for CASSGQGTLIRGYEQYF.